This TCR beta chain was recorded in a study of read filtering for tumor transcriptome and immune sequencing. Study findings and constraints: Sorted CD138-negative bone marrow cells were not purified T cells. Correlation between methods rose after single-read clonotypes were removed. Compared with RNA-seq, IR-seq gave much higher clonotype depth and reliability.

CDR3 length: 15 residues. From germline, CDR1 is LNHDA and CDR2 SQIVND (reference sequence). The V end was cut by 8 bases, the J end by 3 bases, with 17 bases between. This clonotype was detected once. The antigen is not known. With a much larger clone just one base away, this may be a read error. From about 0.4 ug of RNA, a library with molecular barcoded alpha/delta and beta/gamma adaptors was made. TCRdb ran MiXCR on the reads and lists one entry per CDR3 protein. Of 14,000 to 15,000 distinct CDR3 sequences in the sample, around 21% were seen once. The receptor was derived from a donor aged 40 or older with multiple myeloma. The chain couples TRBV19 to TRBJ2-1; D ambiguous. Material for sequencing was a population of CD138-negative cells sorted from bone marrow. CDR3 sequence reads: CASQIIAGNYNEQFF. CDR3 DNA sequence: TGTGCCAGTCAAATCATTGCTGGCAACTACAATGAGCAGTTCTTC.